This T cell receptor beta chain emerged from a study of shared T cell receptors in the human thymus. The CDR3 sequence is 15 residues long. The germline CDR1 and CDR2 sequences are SGHTA and FQGNSA. Trimming took off 4 bases at V and 9 bases at J, with 19 bases between the two ends. Assay used: immunoSEQ multiplex PCR; TCRdb lists only in-frame clones, some missing. The data contain about 400,000 clones, around 93% of them singletons. The J gene is TRBJ2-1, the V gene TRBV7-2, with D possibly being TRBD1 (6 bases). Sequencing used thymocytes. The source of this sequence is a human donor. Here the CDR3 DNA reads TGTGCCAGCAGCTCCCGGATAGGGGGTTTAGCTGAGCAGTTCTTC. Translation: CASSSRIGGLAEQFF.